A single sample is the source of the 8 T cell receptor beta chains below, sequenced in a study of T cells in Graves' hyperthyroidism and ophthalmopathy. Amplified regions were TCR beta CDR3 sequences from RNA transcripts. First-round RT-PCR of the TCR CDR3 relied on the HTBI primer set. Using its own MiXCR run on the multiplex PCR reads, TCRdb lists one record per CDR3 protein. The data show roughly 580,000 distinct CDR3 sequences, with 14% seen just once and more than 4.5% held by the top ten. The sequenced sample consisted of blood. The receptors stem from a woman aged 30 to 39 with Graves' hyperthyroidism that later progressed to Graves' ophthalmopathy.

This clonotype was observed many times. This chain connects TRBV12-5 to TRBJ2-2; 12 bases are a match to TRBD2. The CDR3 spans 18 residues. Germline CDR1 reads LGHNT; CDR2 reads FRNRAP. The V segment lost 4 bases and the J segment 3 bases; nucleotides outside the gene matches: 9. CDR3 DNA sequence: TGTGCTAGTGGTTCCACGACGACTAGCGGGGGATACACCGGGGAGCTGTTTTTT. This gives the protein CASGSTTTSGGYTGELFF.

The chain is built from TRBV28 and TRBJ1-5, with D possibly being TRBD1 (5 bases). Between the trimmed V and J ends, which lost 3 bases and 1 base, there was a span of 10 bases. The CDR3 runs to 15 residues. Germline CDR1 reads MDHEN; CDR2 reads SYDVKM. The DNA for the CDR3 is TGTGCCAGCAGTTTCCCTGGGGGGAGCAATCAGCCCCAGCATTTT. It translates to CASSFPGGSNQPQHF. Full variable domain (missing parts from reference TRBV28 and TRBJ1-5): DVKVTQSSRYLVKRTGEKVFLECVQDMDHENMFWYRQDPGLGLRLIYFSYDVKMKEKGDIPEGYSVSREKKERFSLILESASTNQTSMYLCASSFPGGSNQPQHFGDGTRLSIL.

This clonotype was detected a few times. CDR3 nucleotide sequence: TGTGCCAGCAGTCACCCCAGGGAAGGGGAAAAACTGTTTTTT. This translates into CASSHPREGEKLFF. V gene TRBV6-5 combines with J gene TRBJ1-4; TRBD1 might be the D (5 bases). The CDR3 is made up of 14 amino acids. V was pared by 5 bases and J by 8 bases, with 15 bases between. Per the germline V gene, CDR1 is MNHEY and CDR2 is SVGAGI.

The sample holds many counts of this clonotype. This sequence joins TRBV27 and TRBJ1-1; no clear D. V lost 3 bases and J 6 bases, leaving 14 bases between the germline ends. The CDR3 contains 14 residues. Germline CDR1 reads MNHEY; CDR2 reads SMNVEV (reference sequence). This chain's CDR3 is CASSFDPVGPEAFF. CDR3 nucleotide sequence: TGTGCCAGCAGTTTCGACCCGGTCGGCCCTGAAGCTTTCTTT.

This clonotype was seen a handful of times. The genes are TRBV28 and TRBJ1-2, with 10 bases aligning to TRBD1. The germline CDR1 and CDR2 sequences are MDHEN and SYDVKM. The junction had 6 bases not matched to a gene; V was cut back by 5 bases and J by 3 bases. This CDR3 spans 15 amino acids. Written as DNA, the CDR3 is TGTGCCAGCAGTAGATGGACAGGGGGAGACTATGGCTACACCTTC. Translation gives CASSRWTGGDYGYTF.

This clonotype showed up just a few times. This chain connects TRBV27 to TRBJ2-2; 9 bases align to TRBD2. V was pared by 2 bases and J by 7 bases, with 5 bases of the junction left unmatched. CDR3 size: 15 residues. CDR1 and CDR2 (germline): MNHEY, SMNVEV (reference sequence). The CDR3 region has the DNA TGTGCCAGCAGTTTAGCGGGAGGGCCGGGCGGGGAGCTGTTTTTT. It is translated as CASSLAGGPGGELFF.

The genes are TRBV10-3 and TRBJ1-4; unclear D gene. V dropped 0 bases and J dropped 5 bases, with 13 bases sitting between them. This CDR3 is built from 16 residues. Germline CDR1 and CDR2: ENHRY and SYGVKD. The CDR3 bases are TGTGCCATCAGTGAGTCGGAGTCCGGACGAAATGAAAAACTGTTTTTT. This sequence encodes CAISESESGRNEKLFF.

This clonotype occurred a few times. This chain joins TRBV28 and TRBJ2-7; D is tentatively TRBD1 or TRBD2 (6 bases each). The CDR3 extends over 12 amino acids. Germline loops: CDR1 MDHEN, CDR2 SYDVKM. The germline V and J ends were trimmed by 8 bases and 2 bases, with 10 bases remaining between them. Here the CDR3 reads CASGGQAYEQYF. CDR3 in DNA: TGTGCCAGCGGGGGGCAGGCCTACGAGCAGTACTTC.